The rows below give T cell receptor beta chains drawn from one sample of a study of identifying expanded T cells in peripheral blood. Sequenced by immunoSEQ multiplex PCR; TCRdb stores in-frame clones only, minus some. The table records 100,000 or so clones, more than 85% of them present only once. The sequenced sample consisted of blood. These receptors originate from a person aged 18-70 years in good health. CDR3s include the opening cysteine and the closing phenylalanine or tryptophan. A D gene is named only where the DNA matches it firmly. Clone size is shown for a subset of rows, as once, few, many or a class of expanded clone.

J gene: TRBJ2-1; V gene: TRBV5-1; clone size: .; D gene: .; CDR3 DNA: TGCGCCAGCAGCCGGGAGCGGAATGAGCAGTTCTTC; CDR3 protein: CASSRERNEQFF
J gene: TRBJ1-5; V gene: TRBV11-2; clone size: .; D gene: .; CDR3 DNA: TGTGCCAGCAGCTTAGGCAGCGGCGATCAGCCCCAGCATTTT; CDR3 protein: CASSLGSGDQPQHF
J gene: TRBJ2-5; V gene: TRBV4-1; clone size: .; D gene: TRBD2; CDR3 DNA: TGCGCCAGCAGCCAAGATCTAGCGGGGAGTTACGAGACCCAGTACTTC; CDR3 protein: CASSQDLAGSYETQYF
J gene: TRBJ2-5; V gene: TRBV14; clone size: .; D gene: .; CDR3 DNA: TGTGCCAGCAGCCAGGGTGTCGTGGACCAAGAGACCCAGTACTTC; CDR3 protein: CASSQGVVDQETQYF
J gene: TRBJ1-4; V gene: TRBV5-1; clone size: once; D gene: TRBD1; CDR3 DNA: TGCGCCAGCAGCTTGGAAGGGACAGGGACCGAAAAACTGTTTTTT; CDR3 protein: CASSLEGTGTEKLFF
J gene: TRBJ2-3; V gene: TRBV6-1; clone size: .; D gene: .; CDR3 DNA: TGTGCCAGCAGTGAATATGTAGACAGCGCAGATACGCAGTATTTT; CDR3 protein: CASSEYVDSADTQYF
J gene: TRBJ1-6; V gene: TRBV9; clone size: .; D gene: .; CDR3 DNA: TGTGCCAGCAGCGTTGGGGGCTCCTATAATTCACCCCTCCACTTT; CDR3 protein: CASSVGGSYNSPLHF
J gene: TRBJ1-1; V gene: TRBV27; clone size: .; D gene: .; CDR3 DNA: TGTGCCAGCAGTTGGCAGTTCACTGAAGCTTTCTTT; CDR3 protein: CASSWQFTEAFF
J gene: TRBJ1-4; V gene: TRBV10-1; clone size: .; D gene: .; CDR3 DNA: TGCGCCAGCAGTGTGGAGGGGAATGAAAAACTGTTTTTT; CDR3 protein: CASSVEGNEKLFF
J gene: TRBJ2-3; V gene: TRBV5-1; clone size: .; D gene: .; CDR3 DNA: TGCGCCAGCAGCGGTGGCACAGATACGCAGTATTTT; CDR3 protein: CASSGGTDTQYF
J gene: TRBJ1-5; V gene: TRBV27; clone size: .; D gene: .; CDR3 DNA: TGTGCCAGCAGTTTGTTGGGCAATCAGCCCCAGCATTTT; CDR3 protein: CASSLLGNQPQHF
J gene: TRBJ2-1; V gene: TRBV11-2; clone size: .; D gene: .; CDR3 DNA: TGTGCCAGCAGCTTGCTACAGGCCGAGCAGTTCTTC; CDR3 protein: CASSLLQAEQFF
J gene: TRBJ1-5; V gene: TRBV30; clone size: .; D gene: .; CDR3 DNA: TGTGCCTGGACCCCCGGGAGCTATAGCAATCAGCCCCAGCATTTT; CDR3 protein: CAWTPGSYSNQPQHF
J gene: TRBJ2-5; V gene: TRBV29-1; clone size: .; D gene: TRBD2; CDR3 DNA: TGCAGCGTTGAAGGGCGGGGGGAGGAGACCCAGTACTTC; CDR3 protein: CSVEGRGEETQYF
J gene: TRBJ2-3; V gene: TRBV2; clone size: once; D gene: .; CDR3 DNA: TGTGCCAGCAGTCCGGTCTCGGGTACAGATACGCAGTATTTT; CDR3 protein: CASSPVSGTDTQYF
J gene: TRBJ2-3; V gene: TRBV7-6; clone size: .; D gene: TRBD2; CDR3 DNA: TGTGCCAGCAGCCGTACTAGCGGGGGTTGGAAAGATACGCAGTATTTT; CDR3 protein: CASSRTSGGWKDTQYF
J gene: TRBJ2-7; V gene: TRBV2; clone size: few; D gene: TRBD1; CDR3 DNA: TGTGCCAGCAGTCTGGACAGGAGCTCCTACGAGCAGTACTTC; CDR3 protein: CASSLDRSSYEQYF
J gene: TRBJ1-1; V gene: TRBV2; clone size: .; D gene: .; CDR3 DNA: TGTGCCAGCAGTGATTCAGGGGTGGAAATGAACACTGAAGCTTTCTTT; CDR3 protein: CASSDSGVEMNTEAFF
J gene: TRBJ2-1; V gene: TRBV10-3; clone size: .; D gene: .; CDR3 DNA: TGTGCCATCAGTGACCCTCGGACCCATCCCGGGGAGCAGTTCTTC; CDR3 protein: CAISDPRTHPGEQFF
J gene: TRBJ2-7; V gene: TRBV5-5; clone size: .; D gene: TRBD1; CDR3 DNA: TGTGCCAGCAGCAGATCCACGGGACAGGGTACCTACGAGCAGTACTTC; CDR3 protein: CASSRSTGQGTYEQYF
J gene: TRBJ1-3; V gene: TRBV7-9; clone size: .; D gene: TRBD1; CDR3 DNA: TGTGCCAGCAGCTCGCCTCAGGGGGCGGGCGGAAACACCATATATTTT; CDR3 protein: CASSSPQGAGGNTIYF
J gene: TRBJ2-7; V gene: TRBV5-5; clone size: .; D gene: .; CDR3 DNA: TGTGCCAGCAGCTTGACAACAAGTCCCACAACCTACGAGCAGTACTTC; CDR3 protein: CASSLTTSPTTYEQYF
J gene: TRBJ2-7; V gene: TRBV6-1; clone size: .; D gene: .; CDR3 DNA: TGTGCCAGCAGTGATGTGGTCCGTTTTTTT; CDR3 protein: CASSDVVRFF
J gene: TRBJ1-1; V gene: TRBV7-9; clone size: once; D gene: .; CDR3 DNA: TGTGCCAGCAGCATTGAACAGGGGAACACTGAAGCTTTCTTT; CDR3 protein: CASSIEQGNTEAFF
J gene: TRBJ1-3; V gene: TRBV5-8; clone size: .; D gene: .; CDR3 DNA: TGTGCCAGCAGCTCGAATGGACACATCTCTGGAAACACCATATATTTT; CDR3 protein: CASSSNGHISGNTIYF
J gene: TRBJ2-1; V gene: TRBV6-6; clone size: .; D gene: TRBD2; CDR3 DNA: TGTGCCAGCGGAGCGGGGGGCTACAATGAGCAGTTCTTC; CDR3 protein: CASGAGGYNEQFF
J gene: TRBJ1-4; V gene: TRBV28; clone size: few; D gene: .; CDR3 DNA: TGTGCCAGCAGTTCCCCCTGGGTGTGGGGCGGAAGTATATTGTTTTTT; CDR3 protein: CASSSPWVWGGSILFF
J gene: TRBJ2-7; V gene: TRBV7-2; clone size: .; D gene: TRBD1; CDR3 DNA: TGTGCCAGCAGCTTCACCGGGACAGGCTCCTACGAGCAGTACTTC; CDR3 protein: CASSFTGTGSYEQYF
J gene: TRBJ1-5; V gene: TRBV7-7; clone size: once; D gene: .; CDR3 DNA: TGTGCCAGCAGCTTAGGGGTTGATCAGCCCCAGCATTTT; CDR3 protein: CASSLGVDQPQHF
J gene: TRBJ1-6; V gene: TRBV6-1; clone size: once; D gene: TRBD1; CDR3 DNA: TGTGCCAGCAGTGAAGCGCTTCCGGCAGGGGGCGTTAATTCACCCCTCCACTTT; CDR3 protein: CASSEALPAGGVNSPLHF
J gene: TRBJ1-5; V gene: TRBV19; clone size: few; D gene: .; CDR3 DNA: TGTGCCAGTAGTCGCGACAGACCAAATCAGCCCCAGCATTTT; CDR3 protein: CASSRDRPNQPQHF
J gene: TRBJ1-5; V gene: TRBV6-5; clone size: .; D gene: .; CDR3 DNA: TGTGCCAGCAGTTACGGAAGGATGCAACCCCAGCATTTT; CDR3 protein: CASSYGRMQPQHF
J gene: TRBJ1-5; V gene: TRBV28; clone size: .; D gene: .; CDR3 DNA: TGTGCCAGCAGTTTAGGGCTGGGGACTTCAAATCAGCCCCAGCATTTT; CDR3 protein: CASSLGLGTSNQPQHF
J gene: TRBJ2-1; V gene: TRBV6-6; clone size: .; D gene: .; CDR3 DNA: TGTGCCAGCAGTTACTCTGTCAATGAGCAGTTCTTC; CDR3 protein: CASSYSVNEQFF
J gene: TRBJ2-5; V gene: TRBV28; clone size: .; D gene: .; CDR3 DNA: TGTGCCAGCAGTCTTCTAACCCTATCACAAGAGACCCAGTACTTC; CDR3 protein: CASSLLTLSQETQYF
J gene: TRBJ1-4; V gene: TRBV18; clone size: .; D gene: .; CDR3 DNA: TGTGCCAGCTCACCAGACAGTAATGAAAAACTGTTTTTT; CDR3 protein: CASSPDSNEKLFF
J gene: TRBJ2-1; V gene: TRBV19; clone size: .; D gene: TRBD1; CDR3 DNA: TGTGCCAGTAGGACAGGGGGCAGTGAGCAGTTCTTC; CDR3 protein: CASRTGGSEQFF